These 10 T cell receptor beta chains share one sample of origin, sequenced in a study of graft-versus-host responses after intestinal transplantation. TCRdb's table, derived via immunoSEQ multiplex PCR, lists solely in-frame clones and lacks some. The sample carries under 55,000 clones, 91% recorded once. Specimen: PBMCs, collected 524 days after transplant. These receptors were obtained from a human patient who received an intestinal transplant, so some T cells may come from the graft donor.

The CDR3 here is CASSGQVMEKLFF. CDR3 bases: TGTGCCAGCAGTGGACAGGTGATGGAAAAACTGTTTTTT. This chain connects TRBV7-9 to TRBJ1-4; 7 nucleotides agree with TRBD1. Germline trimming cut 6 bases from V and 8 bases from J; bases unmatched to any gene: 6. CDR3 length: 13 amino acids. Germline V gives CDR1 SEHNR, CDR2 FQNEAQ (reference sequence).

The V and J genes are TRBV11-2 and TRBJ2-4, with D perhaps matching TRBD2 (6 bases). The CDR3 consists of 13 residues. V was pared by 5 bases and J by 7 bases, with 12 bases between. Germline V gene data show CDR1 as SGHAT and CDR2 as FQNNGV. This CDR3 reads CASSPSSGNIQYF. In DNA form, the CDR3 reads TGTGCCAGCAGCCCATCAAGCGGGAACATTCAGTACTTC.

V is TRBV15 and J is TRBJ2-3, with 9 nucleotides matching TRBD2. Germline lookup yields CDR1 LNHNV and CDR2 YYDKDF (reference sequence). V was clipped by 9 bases and J by 2 bases; unmatched bases: 3. This CDR3 comprises 13 residues. The CDR3 loop is CATTSGYTDTQYF. In DNA form, the CDR3 reads TGTGCCACGACTAGCGGCTACACAGATACGCAGTATTTT.

The V call is TRBV5-1, the J call TRBJ2-3; D unresolved. The V end lost 0 bases, the J end lost 1 base, and 6 bases lay between the germline ends. The CDR3 is made up of 14 amino acids. Germline V gene data show CDR1 as SGHRS and CDR2 as YFSETQ. CDR3 DNA: TGCGCCAGCAGCTTGGCCCCGGGCACAGATACGCAGTATTTT. Its translation is CASSLAPGTDTQYF.

This chain connects TRBV6-1 to TRBJ2-7, with D possibly being TRBD1 (6 bases). The germline CDR1 and CDR2 sequences are MNHNS and SASEGT. Trimming took off 6 bases at V and 0 bases at J, with 9 bases between the two ends. The CDR3 sequence is 13 residues long. The CDR3 coding sequence is TGTGCCAGCAGAAGGACAGACTCCTACGAGCAGTACTTC. This codes for CASRRTDSYEQYF.

The chain employs TRBV6-1 and TRBJ2-5, with 7 bases that match TRBD2. Per the germline V gene, CDR1 is MNHNS and CDR2 is SASEGT. The V gene end was trimmed by 7 bases and the J gene end by 5 bases; junction bases not matched to a gene: 7. This CDR3 is 13 amino acids long. This chain's CDR3 is CASTRWEGETQYF. The CDR3 DNA is TGTGCCAGCACTCGGTGGGAGGGGGAGACCCAGTACTTC.

The chain uses TRBV5-4 and TRBJ2-5, with TRBD1 as a possible D gene (5 bases). The CDR3 has 13 residues. Germline values: CDR1 SGHNT, CDR2 YYREEE (reference sequence). The V gene lost 1 base and the J gene lost 2 bases, with 6 bases spanning the gap. The CDR3 DNA reads as TGTGCCAGCAGCTTGAAGGGGCAAGAGACCCAGTACTTC. Its translation: CASSLKGQETQYF. Filled out from reference TRBV5-4 and TRBJ2-5, the complete variable domain reads ETGVTQSPTHLIKTRGQQVTLRCSSQSGHNTVSWYQQALGQGPQFIFQYYREEENGRGNFPPRFSGLQFPNYSSELNVNALELDDSALYLCASSLKGQETQYFGPGTRLLVL.

This clone was counted a few times. The chain employs TRBV29-1 and TRBJ1-2, with D perhaps matching TRBD1 (5 bases). There are 15 residues in the CDR3. The germline V and J ends were trimmed by 0 bases and 8 bases, with 19 bases remaining between them. Germline assignment: CDR1 SQVTM and CDR2 ANQGSEA. The CDR3 spells CSVEEGRWGIGGYTF. Here the CDR3 DNA reads TGCAGCGTTGAAGAGGGACGATGGGGTATCGGCGGCTACACCTTC.

The gene calls are TRBV9 and TRBJ1-5; 7 positions agree with TRBD1. The junction had 8 bases not matched to a gene; V was cut back by 4 bases and J by 4 bases. The germline CDR1 and CDR2 sequences are SGDLS and YYNGEE. The CDR3 length is 15 residues. The CDR3 DNA is TGTGCCAGCAGCCCATCAGGGGGACCGAATCAGCCCCAGCATTTT. Amino acids: CASSPSGGPNQPQHF.

The rearrangement uses TRBV19 and TRBJ2-7; D is perhaps TRBD1 or TRBD2 (5 bases each). In germline, CDR1 is LNHDA, CDR2 SQIVND (reference sequence). This CDR3 is 15 amino acids long. Trimming shortened V by 1 base and J by 1 base, and 11 bases separated the two germline ends. The CDR3, as DNA: TGTGCCAGTAGTATAGGGCTCGGGGCTTCCTACGAGCAGTACTTC. It translates to CASSIGLGASYEQYF.